The clone carrying this T cell receptor beta chain occurred many times. Unique molecular identifiers featured in how the TCRbeta library was prepared. TCRdb passed the PCR reads through MiXCR, listing each CDR3 protein once. The sample yields some 550,000 distinct CDR3 sequences, 23% seen once. These data originate in a study of T-cell reconstitution after alpha-beta-depleted transplantation in children. Per germline, CDR1 LGHNA and CDR2 YSLEER. Trimming took 4 bases from V and 2 from J, leaving 20 bases between them. This CDR3 has 17 residues. The starting material was PBMCs, mostly from graft donor cells, obtained 360 days after TCRalphabeta/CD19-depleted stem cell transplant. This clonotype was obtained from a boy under three years old who had a stem cell transplant for acute myeloid leukemia, so the T cells may come from the graft donor. The chain carries TRBV4-3 and TRBJ2-5, with TRBD2 as a possible D gene (6 bases). In DNA form, the CDR3 reads TGCGCCAGCAGCCGAAAAAGGTGGAGGGGCCTACAAGAGACCCAGTACTTC. It is translated as CASSRKRWRGLQETQYF.